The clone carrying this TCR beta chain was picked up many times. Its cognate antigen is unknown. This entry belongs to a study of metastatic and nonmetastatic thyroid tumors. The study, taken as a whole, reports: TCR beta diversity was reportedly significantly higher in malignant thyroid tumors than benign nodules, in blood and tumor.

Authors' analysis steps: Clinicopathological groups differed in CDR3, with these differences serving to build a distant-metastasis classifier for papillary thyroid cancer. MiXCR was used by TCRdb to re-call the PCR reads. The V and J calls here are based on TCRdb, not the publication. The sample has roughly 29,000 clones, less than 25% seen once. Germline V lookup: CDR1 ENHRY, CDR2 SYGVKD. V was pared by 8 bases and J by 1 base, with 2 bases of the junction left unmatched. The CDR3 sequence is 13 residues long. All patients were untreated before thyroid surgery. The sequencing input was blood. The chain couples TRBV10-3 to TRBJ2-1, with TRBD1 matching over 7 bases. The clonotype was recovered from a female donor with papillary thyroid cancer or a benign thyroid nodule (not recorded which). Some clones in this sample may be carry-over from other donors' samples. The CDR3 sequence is CAIRDSSYNEQFF. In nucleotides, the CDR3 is TGTGCCATCCGGGACAGTTCCTACAATGAGCAGTTCTTC.